This T cell receptor (beta chain) emerged from a study of cytomegalovirus exposure and HLA in healthy donors. Study context: There were over 350 genotyped donors. Of these, roughly 80% fell in the genetic ancestry cluster associated with self-reported Caucasian donors. Study-level results: Later analysis identified about 17,000 TCR beta sequences associated with HLA alleles, using a false discovery rate threshold of 0.05. The authors assumed roughly uniform sequencing depth across donors for presence/absence analyses.

Germline V gene data show CDR1 as GTSNPN and CDR2 as SVGIG (reference sequence). With 1 base removed from V and 7 bases from J, the gap between germline ends came to 11 bases. The length of the CDR3 is 14 residues. About this clone itself: What it recognizes is unknown.

Primers included in the PCR were 60 Vbeta and 13 Jbeta primers. Produced via immunoSEQ multiplex PCR; TCRdb's table is partial and in-frame only. The table records 100,000 to 150,000 clones, roughly 80% of them present only once. The sample comprised PBMCs. This receptor was obtained from a man in his thirties or forties in good health and CMV-seronegative. The chain employs TRBV30 and TRBJ1-6; D is unclear. CDR3 DNA sequence: TGTGCCTGGAGTGCATCCCCTCGGAATTCACCCCTCCACTTT. Its protein product is CAWSASPRNSPLHF.